The 14 T cell receptor beta chains below come from one sample, sequenced in a study of CD8 T cells in ankylosing spondylitis. Their antigen targets remain unknown. Findings of the study overall: Among TCR beta sequences, a motif of eight highly homologous variants appeared characteristic of ankylosing spondylitis blood.

MiXCR, applied by TCRdb to the 5' RACE reads, yields one record per CDR3 protein. Among 400,000 or so distinct CDR3 sequences listed, roughly a quarter were seen once. The specimen sequenced was blood, either unsorted or a sorted T cell fraction (not recorded which). These receptors originate from a male donor with ankylosing spondylitis.

This clonotype was seen a handful of times. The chain links TRBV5-1 to TRBJ2-4; 9 bases agree with TRBD1. The J segment lost 7 bases and the V segment lost 4 bases, leaving 6 bases of the junction unmatched. The CDR3 extends over 14 amino acids. Germline assignment: CDR1 SGHRS and CDR2 YFSETQ. The CDR3 nucleotides are TGCGCCAGCAGCGAGGGACAGGGAGGGAACATTCAGTACTTC. Protein: CASSEGQGGNIQYF. Variable domain in full (rest from reference TRBV5-1 and TRBJ2-4): KAGVTQTPRYLIKTRGQQVTLSCSPISGHRSVSWYQQTPGQGLQFLFEYFSETQRNKGNFPGRFSGRQFSNSRSEMNVSTLELGDSALYLCASSEGQGGNIQYFGAGTRLSVL.

A remark on this clonotype: The germline gene is not matched at one end of the junction; a read error may be the cause. The genes are TRBV6-1 and TRBJ2-5; D may be TRBD1 (6 bases). There are 14 residues in the CDR3. The germline V gene encodes CDR1 MNHNS and CDR2 SASEGT. The CDR3, as DNA: TGTGCCAGCACCCCCGGGACACCTCCCGAGACCCAGTGCTTC. It encodes CASTPGTPPETQCF.

This clonotype was seen many times. The chain joins TRBV3-1 to TRBJ2-7; TRBD2 aligns across 7 bases. This CDR3 spans 15 amino acids. J lost 6 bases, V lost 3 bases, and 11 bases had no gene match. Germline CDR1 and CDR2: LGHDT and YNNKEL (reference sequence). The CDR3 reads CASSQSERLAGEQYF. As DNA, the CDR3 is TGTGCCAGCAGCCAGTCGGAGAGACTAGCTGGCGAGCAGTACTTC.

V usage is TRBV20-1 and J usage is TRBJ1-5, with D possibly matching TRBD1 (5 bases). This CDR3 is 15 amino acids long. Germline assignment: CDR1 DFQATT and CDR2 SNEGSKA (reference sequence). V lost 3 bases, J lost 2 bases, and 14 bases lay in between. CDR3 DNA sequence: TGCAGTGCTAGCAGACAGTCCAAGGGCAATCAGCCCCAGCATTTT. Its translation is CSASRQSKGNQPQHF.

V usage is TRBV29-1 and J usage is TRBJ2-3; D is uncertain. Per germline, CDR1 SQVTM and CDR2 ANQGSEA. This CDR3 contains 11 residues. This CDR3 reads CGLSFTDTQYF. Here the CDR3 DNA reads TGCGGGTTGAGTTTCACAGATACGCAGTATTTT.

This clonotype came up a few times. J is TRBJ1-4 and V is TRBV25-1, with TRBD1 matching over 7 bases. This CDR3 has 14 amino acids. After removal of 8 bases from V and 1 base from J, the junction contained 4 bases not matched to a gene. Germline V gene lookup returns CDR1 MGHDK and CDR2 SYGVNS. CDR3 sequence (DNA): TGTGCCAGCGGAAGACAGGGAACTAATGAAAAACTGTTTTTT. Translated, it gives CASGRQGTNEKLFF.

This clonotype has more than one count but fewer than ten. The J gene is TRBJ1-5, the V gene TRBV4-1, with 11 bases matching TRBD1. The CDR3 spans 15 residues. Germline CDR1 MGHRA, CDR2 YSYEKL. Trimming took 3 bases from V and 6 from J; bases not matched to a gene: 4. The CDR3 sequence: CASSQQGTGGQPQHF. As DNA, the CDR3 is TGCGCCAGCAGCCAGCAGGGGACAGGGGGTCAGCCCCAGCATTTT.

This clonotype occurred many times. The chain employs TRBV5-1 and TRBJ2-7, with D possibly being TRBD2 (6 bases). V gave up 2 bases and J gave up 0 bases, with 12 bases separating them. Germline V CDR1 and CDR2: SGHRS, YFSETQ. This CDR3 has 15 residues. CDR3 sequence (DNA): TGCGCCAGCAGCTTATCCGGAGGGAGCTCCTACGAGCAGTACGTC. Translation: CASSLSGGSSYEQYV.

In this sample, this clonotype turned up a few times. CDR3 DNA: TGTGCCACCAGAGGGAGGGTACGGCCTGAAGCTTTCTTT. Its translation: CATRGRVRPEAFF. The chain joins TRBV28 to TRBJ1-1; D is ambiguous. The ends were cut back, 10 bases at V and 6 bases at J, with 18 bases in the middle. This CDR3 is 13 amino acids long. Germline V gene data show CDR1 as MDHEN and CDR2 as SYDVKM.

The sample holds a few counts of this clonotype. The chain combines TRBV14 with TRBJ2-1; 10 bases agree with TRBD2. In germline, CDR1 is SGHDN, CDR2 FVKESK. The CDR3 consists of 16 residues. After removal of 3 bases from V and 1 base from J, the junction contained 3 bases not matched to a gene. This CDR3 is CASSHYSGGSYNEQFF. The CDR3 coding sequence is TGTGCCAGCAGCCATTATAGCGGGGGGTCCTACAATGAGCAGTTCTTC.

The V gene is TRBV29-1, the J gene TRBJ1-3; possible D gene TRBD1, 6 bases. V was shortened by 7 bases and J by 2 bases, with 12 bases between the two germline ends. Germline loops: CDR1 SQVTM, CDR2 ANQGSEA. The length of the CDR3 is 13 residues. CDR3 coding DNA: TGCAGCGGCAGGGGAACAACTGGAAACACCATATATTTT. It encodes CSGRGTTGNTIYF.

This clonotype was detected only a few times. The chain carries TRBV12-3 or TRBV12-4 and TRBJ2-1, with TRBD2 identical over 12 bases. The V and J ends lost 2 bases and 3 bases, in that order; junction bases with no gene match: 2. The CDR3 extends over 16 amino acids. CDR3: CASSLPSGRDYNEQFF. In nucleotides, the CDR3 is TGTGCCAGCAGTTTACCTAGCGGGAGGGACTACAATGAGCAGTTCTTC.

This chain joins TRBV24-1 and TRBJ2-1, with D possibly matching TRBD2 (6 bases). V dropped 5 bases and J dropped 5 bases, with 21 bases sitting between them. CDR1 and CDR2 (germline): KGHDR, SFDVKD. The CDR3 extends over 17 amino acids. CDR3: CATSGPQSRGGDNEQFF. CDR3 DNA: TGTGCCACCAGTGGCCCCCAGAGCCGGGGAGGCGACAATGAGCAGTTCTTC.

The CDR3 here is CATSDLLGTGLNEQFF. CDR3 in DNA: TGTGCCACCAGTGACTTATTGGGGACAGGGCTGAATGAGCAGTTCTTC. The chain has TRBV24-1 and TRBJ2-1; 9 bases align to TRBD1. With 4 bases clipped from V and 7 bases from J, the junction kept 10 bases outside the gene matches. The germline V gene encodes CDR1 KGHDR and CDR2 SFDVKD. The CDR3 contains 16 residues.